These T cell receptor beta chains were read from a single sample in a study of CD8 T cells in Susac syndrome. A single record per CDR3 protein comes from TCRdb applying MiXCR to the immunoSEQ multiplex PCR reads. The sample lists 190,000 or so distinct CDR3 sequences, nearly 95% occurring once. The sample was CD4+ T cells from PBMCs. All receptors derive from a human donor with multiple sclerosis. CDR3s include the opening cysteine and the closing phenylalanine or tryptophan. Each record gives: D gene, clone size, J gene, V gene, CDR3 DNA, CDR3 protein. D genes are given only for firm matches. Rows may omit the clone size; those that give it use once, few, many or a size class.

d_call: .; clone_size: .; j_call: TRBJ2-3; v_call: TRBV10-3; cdr3_nt: TGTGCCATCAGTGAGTCGATGTATACGCAGTATTTT; cdr3_aa: CAISESMYTQYF
d_call: TRBD2; clone_size: .; j_call: TRBJ2-7; v_call: TRBV29-1; cdr3_nt: TGCAGCGCCCGGAGGGGACTAGCGGGATCCTACGAGCAGTACTTC; cdr3_aa: CSARRGLAGSYEQYF
d_call: TRBD2; clone_size: .; j_call: TRBJ2-1; v_call: TRBV5-1; cdr3_nt: TGCGCCAGCAGCTTACTTAGCGGGAGGTTGGGTAATGAGCAGTTCTTC; cdr3_aa: CASSLLSGRLGNEQFF
d_call: .; clone_size: once; j_call: TRBJ2-2; v_call: TRBV20-1; cdr3_nt: TGCAGTGCTAGCCCCAGGGGAGCGAACACCGGGGAGCTGTTTTTT; cdr3_aa: CSASPRGANTGELFF
d_call: .; clone_size: .; j_call: TRBJ1-5; v_call: TRBV5-6; cdr3_nt: TGTGCCAGCAGCTTGCATGAGGGTAAGGTCAATCAGCCCCAGCATTTT; cdr3_aa: CASSLHEGKVNQPQHF
d_call: .; clone_size: .; j_call: TRBJ2-1; v_call: TRBV27; cdr3_nt: TGTGCCAGCAGTTTAGCCCCTTCTCACTCCTACAATGAGCAGTTCTTC; cdr3_aa: CASSLAPSHSYNEQFF
d_call: .; clone_size: .; j_call: TRBJ2-2; v_call: TRBV7-9; cdr3_nt: TGTGCCACGCGGATCGGGGAGCTGTTTTTT; cdr3_aa: CATRIGELFF
d_call: .; clone_size: .; j_call: TRBJ1-1; v_call: TRBV20-1; cdr3_nt: TGCAGTGCCCCTGGGAGAAACACTGAAGCTTTCTTT; cdr3_aa: CSAPGRNTEAFF
d_call: TRBD2; clone_size: .; j_call: TRBJ2-7; v_call: TRBV19; cdr3_nt: TGTGCCAGTAGTATCAGCGGGATCTCCTACGAGCAGTACTTC; cdr3_aa: CASSISGISYEQYF
d_call: .; clone_size: .; j_call: TRBJ2-5; v_call: TRBV5-4; cdr3_nt: TGTGCCAGCAGCCGCCTCCTTTTCTTCCCAGGAGAGACCCAGTACTTC; cdr3_aa: CASSRLLFFPGETQYF
d_call: TRBD2; clone_size: .; j_call: TRBJ2-7; v_call: TRBV3-1; cdr3_nt: TGTGCCAGCAGCCTGACTAGCGAGGGGGAAGAGCAGTACTTC; cdr3_aa: CASSLTSEGEEQYF
d_call: .; clone_size: .; j_call: TRBJ2-6; v_call: TRBV3-1; cdr3_nt: TGTGCCAGCAGCCAAGTCCCGGGGACGAGGAGCGGGGCCAACGTCCTGACTTTC; cdr3_aa: CASSQVPGTRSGANVLTF
d_call: TRBD1; clone_size: .; j_call: TRBJ2-7; v_call: TRBV30; cdr3_nt: TGTGCCTGGAGTGAAGGGGGCAACTACGAGCAGTACTTC; cdr3_aa: CAWSEGGNYEQYF
d_call: .; clone_size: .; j_call: TRBJ2-5; v_call: TRBV29-1; cdr3_nt: TGCAGCGTTGCCCGGGCCGCTGAGACCCAGTACTTC; cdr3_aa: CSVARAAETQYF
d_call: .; clone_size: .; j_call: TRBJ1-1; v_call: TRBV10-1; cdr3_nt: TGCGCCAGCAGTGAGAACCTGAACACTGAAGCTTTCTTT; cdr3_aa: CASSENLNTEAFF
d_call: .; clone_size: .; j_call: TRBJ1-2; v_call: TRBV5-1; cdr3_nt: TGCGCCAGCAGCTCACCAGCGCTCTATGGCTACACCTTC; cdr3_aa: CASSSPALYGYTF
d_call: TRBD1; clone_size: .; j_call: TRBJ2-7; v_call: TRBV5-1; cdr3_nt: TGCGCCAGCAACCTAGGGACAGGGGGCTACGAGCAGTACTTC; cdr3_aa: CASNLGTGGYEQYF
d_call: .; clone_size: .; j_call: TRBJ2-5; v_call: TRBV28; cdr3_nt: TGTGCCAGCAACTCCGGGTCCCAAGAGACCCAGTACTTC; cdr3_aa: CASNSGSQETQYF
d_call: .; clone_size: .; j_call: TRBJ2-1; v_call: TRBV3-1; cdr3_nt: TGTGCCAGCAGCCAAGAGAACAGACTGCAGTTCTTC; cdr3_aa: CASSQENRLQFF
d_call: .; clone_size: .; j_call: TRBJ2-5; v_call: TRBV18; cdr3_nt: TGTGCCAGCTCATCTACTAAAGAGACCCAGTACTTC; cdr3_aa: CASSSTKETQYF
d_call: .; clone_size: few; j_call: TRBJ2-7; v_call: TRBV29-1; cdr3_nt: TGCAGCGCCGGGGGGCAGAGCTACGAGCAGTACTTC; cdr3_aa: CSAGGQSYEQYF
d_call: .; clone_size: .; j_call: TRBJ2-1; v_call: TRBV30; cdr3_nt: TGTGCCTGGAGTGACGGATCGTTTGAGCAGTTCTTC; cdr3_aa: CAWSDGSFEQFF
d_call: .; clone_size: .; j_call: TRBJ1-5; v_call: TRBV20-1; cdr3_nt: TGCAGTGCTAGTTTTGGCGGGCCTAGGGGTCAGCCCCAGCATTTT; cdr3_aa: CSASFGGPRGQPQHF
d_call: TRBD1; clone_size: .; j_call: TRBJ2-5; v_call: TRBV20-1; cdr3_nt: TGCAGCATTTGGGACAGGGCCAGAGAGACCCAGTACTTC; cdr3_aa: CSIWDRARETQYF
d_call: .; clone_size: .; j_call: TRBJ2-7; v_call: TRBV20-1; cdr3_nt: TGCAGTGCCAGGGCCGGCCCCACCTACGAGCAGTACTTC; cdr3_aa: CSARAGPTYEQYF
d_call: TRBD1; clone_size: .; j_call: TRBJ1-1; v_call: TRBV2; cdr3_nt: TGTGCCAGCAGTGACCGGGACAGGGGACGTGAAGCTTTCTTT; cdr3_aa: CASSDRDRGREAFF
d_call: .; clone_size: once; j_call: TRBJ2-3; v_call: TRBV29-1; cdr3_nt: TGCAGCGTTGATCGGGGGACAGATACGCAGTATTTT; cdr3_aa: CSVDRGTDTQYF
d_call: TRBD1; clone_size: .; j_call: TRBJ2-5; v_call: TRBV13; cdr3_nt: TGTGCCAGCAGCTTTGGACAGGCAGAGACCCAGTACTTC; cdr3_aa: CASSFGQAETQYF
d_call: TRBD1; clone_size: .; j_call: TRBJ1-4; v_call: TRBV11-3; cdr3_nt: TGTGCCAGCAGCCGGACAGGGGGCGCTAATGAAAAACTGTTTTTT; cdr3_aa: CASSRTGGANEKLFF
d_call: .; clone_size: once; j_call: TRBJ1-1; v_call: TRBV30; cdr3_nt: TGTGCCTGGAGTGTACTCGGTGACAGTGTTGAAGCTTTCTTT; cdr3_aa: CAWSVLGDSVEAFF
d_call: .; clone_size: .; j_call: TRBJ2-3; v_call: TRBV11-2; cdr3_nt: TGTGCCAGCAGCTATCGACTAGGTCTGGTAGATACGCAGTATTTT; cdr3_aa: CASSYRLGLVDTQYF